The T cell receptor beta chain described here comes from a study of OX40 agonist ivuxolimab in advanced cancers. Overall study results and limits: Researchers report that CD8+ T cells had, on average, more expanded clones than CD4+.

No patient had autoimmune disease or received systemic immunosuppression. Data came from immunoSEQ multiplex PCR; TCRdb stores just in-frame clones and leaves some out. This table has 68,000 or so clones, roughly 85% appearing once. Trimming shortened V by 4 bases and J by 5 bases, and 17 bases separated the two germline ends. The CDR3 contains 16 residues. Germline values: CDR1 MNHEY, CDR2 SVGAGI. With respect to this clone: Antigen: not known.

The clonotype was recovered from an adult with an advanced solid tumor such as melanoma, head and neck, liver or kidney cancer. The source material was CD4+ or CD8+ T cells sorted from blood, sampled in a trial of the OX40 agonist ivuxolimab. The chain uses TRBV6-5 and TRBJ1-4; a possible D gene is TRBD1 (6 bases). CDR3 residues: CASSSKPAGANEKLFF. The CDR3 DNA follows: TGTGCCAGCAGTTCCAAACCCGCAGGGGCCAATGAAAAACTGTTTTTT.